The entry that follows covers one T cell receptor beta chain sequence. Its target is unknown. As every portion of the isolated RNA was reverse transcribed, the sequencing read expressed TCRB transcripts. TCRdb's table, derived via immunoSEQ multiplex PCR, lists solely in-frame clones and lacks some. The sample contains over 600,000 clones, around an eighth of which appear only once. Trimming took off 6 bases at V and 0 bases at J, with 6 bases between the two ends. CDR3 size: 13 residues. Germline CDR1 is MNHEY and CDR2 is SVGAGI. This sample was taken from a study of beta chain features in type 1 diabetes. In the study overall: Healthy donors and patients had similar age, gender and cell yields.

Overall study findings and caveats: Moderate yet significant TCRB CDR3 shortening was seen in Type 1 diabetes patients in all four CD4+ subsets. Type 1 diabetes patients had VDJ junctions that carried fewer insertions and more deletions. For cells with high TCR expression, cDNA sequencing could yield over-representation.

Sequencing was done on a sample of naive CD4+ T cells from blood. This clonotype was sampled from a man aged 25-45 years with type 1 diabetes. The chain uses TRBV6-5 and TRBJ1-5; D ambiguous. The CDR3 DNA reads TGTGCCAGCAGGGTTGATAGCAATCAGCCCCAGCATTTT. Encoded protein: CASRVDSNQPQHF.